The clone carrying this T cell receptor (beta chain) appeared a few times. Investigators reverse transcribed all isolated RNA, so they sequenced expressed TCRB transcripts. Using immunoSEQ multiplex PCR, the repertoire was profiled, and TCRdb retains in-frame clones only, with some absent. This sample yields hundreds of thousands of clones, of which roughly 13% are seen a single time; roughly 0.015% belongs to the top ten. This sample stems from a study of beta chain features in type 1 diabetes. Per germline, CDR1 LGHNA and CDR2 YNFKEQ. CDR3 length equals 17 residues. V was trimmed by 0 bases and J by 2 bases, leaving 15 bases between them.

Sequenced input: naive CD4+ T cells from blood. This chain joins TRBV4-2 and TRBJ2-3; D might be TRBD2 (5 bases). The receptor's source is a young man in good health. The CDR3 nucleotides read TGTGCCAGCAGCCAAGATGAGGGTGCCGCTTTCACAGATACGCAGTATTTT. Encoded protein: CASSQDEGAAFTDTQYF.